This T cell receptor beta chain stems from a study of T cell changes during pregnancy in multiple sclerosis (dated by TCRdb to between 2018 and 2020). Concerning the study at large: The study looked at changes in the T cell repertoire across pregnancy in women with multiple sclerosis.

To note about this clone: The antigen it recognizes is unknown. Nothing much larger sits one base from this clone, and base qualities are not available.

Library prep was done by the immunoSEQ multiplex PCR assay. TCRdb obtained this table from immuneACCESS and retained in-frame rearrangements with V and J assigned. These tables miss some clones; where compared with another copy, unresolved V genes account for less than half of the shortfall, and the remainder is unexplained. The sample contains about 52,000 clones, roughly 92% of them found a single time. About 0.36% of the sample is held by the ten biggest clonotypes. As encoded in the germline V gene (reference sequence), CDR1 is SEHNR while CDR2 is FQNEAQ. V has 6 bases trimmed and J has 0 bases trimmed; junction bases matching no gene number 7. The CDR3 covers 17 residues, taking in both the cysteine and the phenylalanine. The read is trimmed to its CDR3 DNA, 51 bases read in frame from base 1.

This sample comprised CD4+ T cells from peripheral blood mononuclear cells, obtained before pregnancy. This clonotype originated in a female donor with multiple sclerosis, enrolled in a pregnancy study. The rearrangement joined TRBV7-9 to TRBJ2-6, with 8 middle bases fitting TRBD1. The DNA reads TGTGCCAGCAGACGGGACAGGTTGCACTCTGGGGCCAACGTCCTGACTTTC. It translates as CASRRDRLHSGANVLTF. Joined to the reference TRBV7-9 and TRBJ2-6 proteins, this CDR3 gives the full variable domain: DTGVSQNPRHKITKRGQNVTFRCDPISEHNRLYWYRQTLGQGPEFLTYFQNEAQLEKSRLLSDRFSAERPKGSFSTLEIQRTEQGDSAMYLCASRRDRLHSGANVLTFGAGSRLTVL.